This paragraph covers one T cell receptor (beta chain) sequence. Its matching antigen is unknown. Generated by immunoSEQ multiplex PCR, the TCRdb table keeps only in-frame clones and is missing some. The sample has 89,000 or so clones, more than 70% seen once. The germline CDR1 and CDR2 sequences are SNHLY and FYNNEI. The V gene end was trimmed by 4 bases and the J gene end by 5 bases; junction bases not matched to a gene: 10. The CDR3 runs to 16 residues. This sample is part of a study of lymphopenia after photon versus proton radiotherapy. General study results and limits: Oligoclonal CD8+ Temra expansion after nadir drove photon patients' diversity drop. Only patients who died were analyzed for survival; proton advantage is unproven. Under photons, naive T cells and diversity fell while effector/memory populations rose. In patients who died, overall survival fell as post-nadir TCR diversity dropped more.

The sequence came from a man between 60 and 75 years old with pancreatic cancer. The sample was peripheral blood, taken from a patient treated with proton-based radiotherapy. The chain has TRBV2 and TRBJ2-3; 9 bases are a match to TRBD1. The CDR3 sequence: CASSGSRDRAKDTQYF. The CDR3 coding sequence is TGTGCCAGCAGTGGTAGCCGGGACAGGGCGAAAGATACGCAGTATTTT.